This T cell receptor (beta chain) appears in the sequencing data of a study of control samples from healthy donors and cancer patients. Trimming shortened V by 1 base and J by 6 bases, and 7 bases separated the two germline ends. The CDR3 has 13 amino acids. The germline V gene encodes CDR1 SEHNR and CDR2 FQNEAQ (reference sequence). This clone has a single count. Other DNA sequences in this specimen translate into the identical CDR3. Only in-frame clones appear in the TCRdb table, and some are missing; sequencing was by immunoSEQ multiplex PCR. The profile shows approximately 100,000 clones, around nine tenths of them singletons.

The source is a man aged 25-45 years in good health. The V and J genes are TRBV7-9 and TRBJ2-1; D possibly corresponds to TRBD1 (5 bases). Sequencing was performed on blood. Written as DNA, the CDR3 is TGTGCCAGCAGCTTAGTGGGGCGCAATGAGCAGTTCTTC. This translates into CASSLVGRNEQFF.